This TCR beta chain derives from a study of blood T cells in healthy people across ages. This CDR3 has 16 amino acids. The second PCR ran roughly 7 to 12 cycles with a sample-barcoded 5' primer and J-beta primers. TCRdb re-called the 5' RACE reads through MiXCR, storing one row per CDR3 protein. The sample has about 1.4 million distinct CDR3 sequences, 59% seen once. This receptor was taken from a man aged 18 to 30 in good health. The rearrangement joins TRBV21-1 to TRBJ2-6. TRBV21-1 constitutes a pseudogene. The sample taken for sequencing was blood. The CDR3: CASSKVADSGANVLTF. CDR3 nucleotide sequence: TGTGCCAGCAGCAAAGTTGCAGACTCTGGGGCCAACGTCCTGACTTTC.